This T cell receptor beta chain is drawn from a study of technical replicates of blood from several donors. Profiling relied on immunoSEQ multiplex PCR, and the TCRdb table lists in-frame clones only, not all of them. The data show approximately 69,000 clones, approximately 96% seen once. V shed 0 bases and J 4 bases; nucleotides not matched to a gene: 12. This CDR3 is built from 18 residues. Germline CDR1 LNHNV, CDR2 YYDKDF (reference sequence). The sequence came from a human donor in good health. This chain connects TRBV15 to TRBJ1-5; 7 bases line up with TRBD1. Sequencing input: T cells isolated from PBMCs. CDR3 nucleotide sequence: TGTGCCACCAGCAGAGATATTGAGGCAGGGGGAAAAAATCAGCCCCAGCATTTT. It yields the protein CATSRDIEAGGKNQPQHF.